Listed below are T cell receptor beta chains from one sample, sequenced in a study of blood T cell repertoires in COVID-19. Measured with immunoSEQ multiplex PCR; TCRdb has only the in-frame clones, and not every one. The data show under 200,000 clones, 87% seen once. Sequenced sample: PBMCs or T cells enriched from blood (not recorded which). The receptors originated from a woman between 50 and 59 years old who had recovered from COVID-19. Each CDR3 is given with its conserved first and last residue. Each record gives: D gene, V gene, J gene, clone size, CDR3 DNA, CDR3 protein. The D gene is left open where the match is weak. Clone sizes are given selectively: once, few, many, or a class where the clone is expanded.

d_call: .
v_call: TRBV19
j_call: TRBJ2-7
clone_size: few
cdr3_nt: TGTGCCAGTAGTCAACAGGGATACTCCTACGAGCAGTACTTC
cdr3_aa: CASSQQGYSYEQYF

d_call: .
v_call: TRBV27
j_call: TRBJ1-5
clone_size: .
cdr3_nt: TGTGCCAGCAGTCCCCGCCAAACTAATCAGCCCCAGCATTTT
cdr3_aa: CASSPRQTNQPQHF

d_call: TRBD2
v_call: TRBV4-1
j_call: TRBJ2-3
clone_size: .
cdr3_nt: TGCGCCAGCAGCCAATATACTAGCGGGGGCAGCACAGATACGCAGTATTTT
cdr3_aa: CASSQYTSGGSTDTQYF

d_call: TRBD1
v_call: TRBV28
j_call: TRBJ1-6
clone_size: .
cdr3_nt: TGTGCCAGCAGTTTGACAGGGGGTGATTCACCCCTCCACTTT
cdr3_aa: CASSLTGGDSPLHF

d_call: TRBD1
v_call: TRBV27
j_call: TRBJ1-2
clone_size: once
cdr3_nt: TGTGCCAGCAGTTCAGAGAGGACAGGCTTATTCTATGGCTACACCTTC
cdr3_aa: CASSSERTGLFYGYTF

d_call: TRBD1
v_call: TRBV10-1
j_call: TRBJ2-6
clone_size: .
cdr3_nt: TGCGCCAGCAGCCCGACAGGGCGTGGGGCCAACGTCCTGACTTTC
cdr3_aa: CASSPTGRGANVLTF

d_call: .
v_call: TRBV5-4
j_call: TRBJ1-2
clone_size: .
cdr3_nt: TGTGCCAGCAGCTACCACCAACAGGGAGACGGCTACACCTTC
cdr3_aa: CASSYHQQGDGYTF

d_call: .
v_call: TRBV28
j_call: TRBJ1-4
clone_size: .
cdr3_nt: TGTGCCAGCAGCGAAAGGTCCAGGATTAATGAAAAACTGTTTTTT
cdr3_aa: CASSERSRINEKLFF

d_call: TRBD2
v_call: TRBV10-3
j_call: TRBJ2-3
clone_size: .
cdr3_nt: TGTGCCATCAGTCAGACTAGCGGGATCCCGGATACGCAGTATTTT
cdr3_aa: CAISQTSGIPDTQYF

d_call: .
v_call: TRBV27
j_call: TRBJ2-2
clone_size: .
cdr3_nt: TGTGCCAGCAGTTTATTTAGCGGCCAGGGGGGCACCGGGGAGCTGTTTTTT
cdr3_aa: CASSLFSGQGGTGELFF

d_call: TRBD2
v_call: TRBV6-5
j_call: TRBJ2-7
clone_size: .
cdr3_nt: TGTGCCAGCACCAAAGGGACTAGCGGCTACGAGCAGTACTTC
cdr3_aa: CASTKGTSGYEQYF

d_call: .
v_call: TRBV27
j_call: TRBJ2-7
clone_size: .
cdr3_nt: TGTGCCAGCAGTTCACCGGGACTCCCTTCTTACGAGCAGTACTTC
cdr3_aa: CASSSPGLPSYEQYF

d_call: .
v_call: TRBV25-1
j_call: TRBJ2-7
clone_size: .
cdr3_nt: TGTGCCAGCAGTGACACGGGATTTTACGAGCAGTACTTC
cdr3_aa: CASSDTGFYEQYF

d_call: TRBD1
v_call: TRBV6-5
j_call: TRBJ1-6
clone_size: .
cdr3_nt: TGTGCCAGCAGGCTCAGGGGGGAGTATTCACCCCTCCACTTT
cdr3_aa: CASRLRGEYSPLHF

d_call: TRBD1
v_call: TRBV6-5
j_call: TRBJ1-5
clone_size: .
cdr3_nt: TGTGCCAGCAGTTTCACCTCAGGGGGGAGTCAGCCCCAGCATTTT
cdr3_aa: CASSFTSGGSQPQHF

d_call: .
v_call: TRBV3-1/TRBV3-2
j_call: TRBJ1-3
clone_size: .
cdr3_nt: TGTGCCAGCAGCCTCTCTGGGGCACGAGGAAACACCATATATTTT
cdr3_aa: CASSLSGARGNTIYF

d_call: .
v_call: TRBV12-5
j_call: TRBJ2-7
clone_size: .
cdr3_nt: TGTGCTAGTGGTTCCGCCTACGAGCAGTACTTC
cdr3_aa: CASGSAYEQYF

d_call: .
v_call: TRBV11-2
j_call: TRBJ2-1
clone_size: .
cdr3_nt: TGTGCCAGCGGGGGGTGGCTACCGAGGAATGAGCAGTTCTTC
cdr3_aa: CASGGWLPRNEQFF

d_call: .
v_call: TRBV25-1
j_call: TRBJ1-4
clone_size: .
cdr3_nt: TGTGCCAGCAGTTCCAGACTCACGTCCACTAATGAAAAACTGTTTTTT
cdr3_aa: CASSSRLTSTNEKLFF

d_call: TRBD1
v_call: TRBV30
j_call: TRBJ2-7
clone_size: .
cdr3_nt: TGTGCCTGGAGTGTACGTGGGACAGGAAAACAATACGAGCAGTACTTC
cdr3_aa: CAWSVRGTGKQYEQYF

d_call: TRBD1
v_call: TRBV5-6
j_call: TRBJ1-2
clone_size: .
cdr3_nt: TGTGCCAGCAGCTTGCCAGGGGGCACCTATGGCTACACCTTC
cdr3_aa: CASSLPGGTYGYTF

d_call: TRBD1
v_call: TRBV11-2
j_call: TRBJ1-2
clone_size: .
cdr3_nt: TGTGCCAGCAGCCCCGGACAGGGGGATGGTTGGTATGGCTACACCTTC
cdr3_aa: CASSPGQGDGWYGYTF

d_call: .
v_call: TRBV27
j_call: TRBJ2-7
clone_size: .
cdr3_nt: TGTGCCAGCAGTGTCCAGGAGGGCTGGACCTACGAGCAGTACTTC
cdr3_aa: CASSVQEGWTYEQYF

d_call: TRBD1
v_call: TRBV6-5
j_call: TRBJ1-5
clone_size: .
cdr3_nt: TGTGCCAGCAGAGCCAGGGGGGAGAGAAATCAGCCCCAGCATTTT
cdr3_aa: CASRARGERNQPQHF

d_call: .
v_call: TRBV5-4
j_call: TRBJ2-5
clone_size: .
cdr3_nt: TGTGCCAGCAGCTTGAGCGGCAGGAGCGAAGAGACCCAGTACTTC
cdr3_aa: CASSLSGRSEETQYF

d_call: TRBD1
v_call: TRBV28
j_call: TRBJ1-1
clone_size: .
cdr3_nt: TGTGCCAGCAGTCGCCTCCCGAGGACAGGGGTGAGCACTGAAGCTTTCTTT
cdr3_aa: CASSRLPRTGVSTEAFF

d_call: .
v_call: TRBV5-4
j_call: TRBJ1-4
clone_size: .
cdr3_nt: TGTGCCAGCAGCTTTGGGACAACTGAAAAACTGTTTTTT
cdr3_aa: CASSFGTTEKLFF

d_call: .
v_call: TRBV15
j_call: TRBJ1-2
clone_size: .
cdr3_nt: TGTGCCACCAGCAGAGGGGAACAGGGTCGCGGCACCTTC
cdr3_aa: CATSRGEQGRGTF

d_call: .
v_call: TRBV18
j_call: TRBJ2-1
clone_size: once
cdr3_nt: TGTGCCAGCTCCCTCGACAGCCGAGGCAATGAGCAGTTCTTC
cdr3_aa: CASSLDSRGNEQFF

d_call: .
v_call: TRBV28
j_call: TRBJ2-2
clone_size: .
cdr3_nt: TGTGCCATCGCTAGGTTGGGAGCGGGCACCGGGGAGCTGTTTTTT
cdr3_aa: CAIARLGAGTGELFF

d_call: .
v_call: TRBV9
j_call: TRBJ1-3
clone_size: .
cdr3_nt: TGTGCCAGCAGCGCCAGAAACACCATATATTTT
cdr3_aa: CASSARNTIYF

d_call: TRBD2
v_call: TRBV7-2
j_call: TRBJ2-5
clone_size: once
cdr3_nt: TGTGCCAGCAGCTTATCCGACGGGAGGAGAAAGACCCAGTACTTC
cdr3_aa: CASSLSDGRRKTQYF

d_call: TRBD2
v_call: TRBV5-8
j_call: TRBJ2-1
clone_size: .
cdr3_nt: TGTGCCAGCAGCTTAATACCGGGACTAGCCAATGAGCAGTTCTTC
cdr3_aa: CASSLIPGLANEQFF

d_call: .
v_call: TRBV5-4
j_call: TRBJ2-3
clone_size: .
cdr3_nt: TGTGCCAGCAGCCCGCCCAGGGCAGATACGCAGTATTTT
cdr3_aa: CASSPPRADTQYF

d_call: .
v_call: TRBV11-1
j_call: TRBJ2-5
clone_size: .
cdr3_nt: TGTGCCAGCAGCTTAGATCAGGGAGAGACCCAGTACTTC
cdr3_aa: CASSLDQGETQYF

d_call: TRBD2
v_call: TRBV19
j_call: TRBJ2-1
clone_size: .
cdr3_nt: TGTGCCAGTAGCTCTAGGACTAGCGGGACGTATGGCTCCTACAATGAGCAGTTCTTC
cdr3_aa: CASSSRTSGTYGSYNEQFF

d_call: TRBD1
v_call: TRBV2
j_call: TRBJ2-7
clone_size: .
cdr3_nt: TGTGCCAGCAATGGCCGAACAGGGGTAGATGAGCAGTACTTC
cdr3_aa: CASNGRTGVDEQYF

d_call: .
v_call: TRBV24-1
j_call: TRBJ2-3
clone_size: .
cdr3_nt: TGTGCCACCAGTGAACAGGATACTAGCACAGATACGCAGTATTTT
cdr3_aa: CATSEQDTSTDTQYF

d_call: TRBD1
v_call: TRBV25-1
j_call: TRBJ1-6
clone_size: .
cdr3_nt: TGTGCCAGCAGTGGCCGACAGGGGGGCTCCTATAATTCACCCCTCCACTTT
cdr3_aa: CASSGRQGGSYNSPLHF

d_call: TRBD1
v_call: TRBV5-1
j_call: TRBJ1-1
clone_size: .
cdr3_nt: TGCGCTAGCACACTGACAGGGGGAGACACTGAAGCTTTCTTT
cdr3_aa: CASTLTGGDTEAFF

d_call: .
v_call: TRBV6-2/TRBV6-3
j_call: TRBJ2-1
clone_size: few
cdr3_nt: TGTGCCAGCAGTTTGCCTCGCGTTAGCTCCTACAATGAGCAGTTCTTC
cdr3_aa: CASSLPRVSSYNEQFF

d_call: .
v_call: TRBV2
j_call: TRBJ1-1
clone_size: .
cdr3_nt: TGTGCCAGCAGTGAAGGGGCCCACACTGAAGCTTTCTTT
cdr3_aa: CASSEGAHTEAFF

d_call: TRBD1
v_call: TRBV20-1
j_call: TRBJ1-1
clone_size: .
cdr3_nt: TGCAGTGCTAGTCCAGGGGGCGCGTCCACTGAAGCTTTCTTT
cdr3_aa: CSASPGGASTEAFF

d_call: .
v_call: TRBV11-3
j_call: TRBJ2-2
clone_size: .
cdr3_nt: TGTGCCAGCAGCTTAGCATTGGACGAGGAGGTCACCGGGGAGCTGTTTTTT
cdr3_aa: CASSLALDEEVTGELFF

d_call: .
v_call: TRBV27
j_call: TRBJ2-1
clone_size: .
cdr3_nt: TGTGCCAGCAGTTTACGAGGGCTTGATGAGCAGTTCTTC
cdr3_aa: CASSLRGLDEQFF

d_call: TRBD2
v_call: TRBV4-2
j_call: TRBJ2-7
clone_size: .
cdr3_nt: TGTGCCAGCAGCGAAGCGGGAGGGCCGGACGAGCAGTACTTC
cdr3_aa: CASSEAGGPDEQYF

d_call: TRBD1
v_call: TRBV28
j_call: TRBJ2-3
clone_size: .
cdr3_nt: TGTGCCAGCAGCCGAGGACAGGGTTTAGATACGCAGTATTTT
cdr3_aa: CASSRGQGLDTQYF

d_call: .
v_call: TRBV13
j_call: TRBJ1-1
clone_size: few
cdr3_nt: TGTGCCAGCAGCTCCCACGACAGGCTCACTGAAGCTTTCTTT
cdr3_aa: CASSSHDRLTEAFF

d_call: TRBD1
v_call: TRBV3-1/TRBV3-2
j_call: TRBJ1-1
clone_size: .
cdr3_nt: TGTGCCAGCAGCCGGATGACAGGGGAAACTGAAGCTTTCTTT
cdr3_aa: CASSRMTGETEAFF

d_call: TRBD2
v_call: TRBV28
j_call: TRBJ2-2
clone_size: .
cdr3_nt: TGTGCCAGCAGTTTTGGCGGGAGGGACACCGGGGAGCTGTTTTTT
cdr3_aa: CASSFGGRDTGELFF

d_call: .
v_call: TRBV28
j_call: TRBJ2-7
clone_size: .
cdr3_nt: TGTGCCAGCAGTTCCACCGGGGAGGGGGTCGGCTACGAGCAGTACTTC
cdr3_aa: CASSSTGEGVGYEQYF

d_call: .
v_call: TRBV3-1/TRBV3-2
j_call: TRBJ1-2
clone_size: once
cdr3_nt: TGTGCCAGCAGCCATTACAGGGTAATCAACTATGGCTACACCTTC
cdr3_aa: CASSHYRVINYGYTF

d_call: .
v_call: TRBV19
j_call: TRBJ2-1
clone_size: .
cdr3_nt: TGTGCCAGTAGTATATACAGCCAAATTTCCTACAATGAGCAGTTCTTC
cdr3_aa: CASSIYSQISYNEQFF

d_call: TRBD1
v_call: TRBV6-5
j_call: TRBJ2-1
clone_size: .
cdr3_nt: TGTGCCAGCAGGCGACAGGGTGGAAATGAGCAGTTCTTC
cdr3_aa: CASRRQGGNEQFF

d_call: TRBD1
v_call: TRBV11-2
j_call: TRBJ2-2
clone_size: .
cdr3_nt: TGTGCCAGCAGCGGACAGGGTGACACCGGGGAGCTGTTTTTT
cdr3_aa: CASSGQGDTGELFF

d_call: .
v_call: TRBV5-1
j_call: TRBJ2-1
clone_size: .
cdr3_nt: TGCGCCAGCAGCTTTGAGACTGACTACAATGAGCAGTTCTTC
cdr3_aa: CASSFETDYNEQFF

d_call: .
v_call: TRBV21-1
j_call: TRBJ2-4
clone_size: .
cdr3_nt: TGTGCCAGCAGCTGGGGCAGGTTTCGTGGGGCCAAAAACATTCAGTACTTC
cdr3_aa: CASSWGRFRGAKNIQYF